The 14 T cell receptor beta chains listed next were all sequenced from one sample in a study of shared clonotypes between healthy human individuals. Only in-frame clones appear in the TCRdb table, and some are missing; sequencing was by immunoSEQ multiplex PCR. The data contain 2.3 million or so clones, 85% to 95% of them seen just once; the ten biggest clones take up approximately 0.4%. Source material: naive CD4+ T cells from PBMCs. Subset noted: CD45RA+ positively selected. These receptors originate from a man between 18 and 35 years old in good health. Some clones in this sample may be carry-over from other donors' samples.

The chain couples TRBV11-1 to TRBJ2-7; D is ambiguous. Trimming took off 5 bases at V and 2 bases at J, with 7 bases between the two ends. CDR3 length: 12 residues. Germline V lookup: CDR1 SGHAT, CDR2 FQDESV (reference sequence). This chain's CDR3 is CASSPRPYEQYF. CDR3 in DNA: TGTGCCAGCAGCCCCCGTCCCTACGAGCAGTACTTC.

This clone was found once. The V gene is TRBV5-1, the J gene TRBJ2-7; 9 nucleotides line up with TRBD1. CDR1 is SGHRS and CDR2 is YFSETQ in the germline V gene. Unmatched junction bases numbered 6, after V lost 4 bases and J lost 1 base. The CDR3 consists of 15 residues. The CDR3 nucleotides read TGCGCCAGCAGCGCGGGGACAGGGTGGTCCTACGAGCAGTACTTC. Translation gives CASSAGTGWSYEQYF.

The chain carries TRBV30 and TRBJ2-2; tentatively, D is TRBD1 or TRBD2 (5 bases each). Trimming took off 4 bases at V and 6 bases at J, with 12 bases between the two ends. The CDR3 extends over 13 amino acids. Germline CDR1 reads GTSNPN; CDR2 reads SVGIG (reference sequence). CDR3 loop: CAWTQGRPGELFF. The CDR3 DNA is TGTGCCTGGACCCAGGGACGTCCCGGGGAGCTGTTTTTT.

The rearrangement uses TRBV6-5 and TRBJ2-7; 13 bases align to TRBD2. V was pared by 5 bases and J by 7 bases, with 8 bases of the junction left unmatched. The V gene's germline CDR1 is MNHEY and CDR2 SVGAGI. CDR3 length equals 15 residues. The CDR3 DNA reads TGTGCCAGCAGTCTAGGACTAGCGGGAGTCGGAGAGCAGTACTTC. Its protein is CASSLGLAGVGEQYF.

The V and J genes are TRBV11-1 and TRBJ2-3, with D possibly being TRBD2 (6 bases). Trimming pared 5 bases from V and 8 bases from J, leaving 23 bases between. The CDR3 loop spans 16 amino acids. Germline loops: CDR1 SGHAT, CDR2 FQDESV (reference sequence). CDR3 sequence reads: CASSPWDSSSTRTQYF. The CDR3 DNA sequence: TGTGCCAGCAGCCCCTGGGACTCCTCGAGCACCCGTACGCAGTATTTT.

The chain employs TRBV11-2 and TRBJ2-3; 14 bases are a match to TRBD2. J gave up 5 bases and V 4 bases, and 8 bases lay outside the gene matches. This CDR3 region has 17 residues. CDR1 and CDR2 (germline): SGHAT, FQNNGV. The CDR3 nucleotides read TGTGCCAGCAGCTATCAAACGACTAGCGGGAGGGGAGATACGCAGTATTTT. Translation: CASSYQTTSGRGDTQYF.

This clone showed up just once. The chain's CDR3 is CASSLDDRDRDDYGYTF. The CDR3 DNA is TGTGCCAGCAGCTTAGATGATCGGGACAGGGATGACTATGGCTACACCTTC. The rearrangement links TRBV5-8 to TRBJ1-2; 9 nucleotides match TRBD1. CDR3 length: 17 residues. Germline trimming cut 2 bases from V and 3 bases from J; bases unmatched to any gene: 11. Germline CDR1 is SGHTS and CDR2 is YDEGEE.

The chain has TRBV12-5 and TRBJ2-2, with 11 positions matching TRBD2. Germline CDR1 reads LGHNT; CDR2 reads FRNRAP. This CDR3 comprises 17 residues. The trim removed 0 bases at V and 2 bases at J, leaving 2 bases unmatched. The DNA for the CDR3 is TGTGCTAGTGGTTTGGTACTAGCGGGAGATAACACCGGGGAGCTGTTTTTT. Protein product: CASGLVLAGDNTGELFF. The complete variable domain, with remaining parts taken from reference TRBV12-5 and TRBJ2-2, reads DARVTQTPRHKVTEMGQEVTMRCQPILGHNTVFWYRQTMMQGLELLAYFRNRAPLDDSGMPKDRFSAEMPDATLATLKIQPSEPRDSAVYFCASGLVLAGDNTGELFFGEGSRLTVL.

The rearrangement joins TRBV6-1 to TRBJ2-5, with D possibly being TRBD2 (6 bases). V lost 3 bases and J lost 4, with 21 bases in between. The CDR3 sequence is 17 residues long. Per germline, CDR1 MNHNS and CDR2 SASEGT. The CDR3 DNA reads as TGTGCCAGCAGTGACCCTCGGGGTTGGAGGGACCGAGAGACCCAGTACTTC. It translates to CASSDPRGWRDRETQYF.

In the case of this clone: The junction shows a germline mismatch at one end, possibly a read error. CDR3 sequence reads: CASSIPGGANTGELFF. The DNA for the CDR3 is TGTGCTAGTAGTATCCCAGGGGGCGCGAACACCGGGGAGCTGTTTTTT. The chain is built from TRBV19 and TRBJ2-2, with 8 bases lining up with TRBD1. This CDR3 region has 16 residues. Germline lookup yields CDR1 LNHDA and CDR2 SQIVND (reference sequence).

This chain joins TRBV5-6 and TRBJ1-2; weak D call: TRBD1 (6 bases). V was pared by 4 bases and J by 0 bases, with 16 bases between. Per germline, CDR1 SGHDT and CDR2 YYEEEE. The length of the CDR3 is 16 residues. The CDR3 coding sequence is TGTGCCAGCAGCCTTCGGACAGCCAAGTCTAACTATGGCTACACCTTC. This gives the protein CASSLRTAKSNYGYTF.

The rearrangement uses TRBV7-2 and TRBJ1-1; TRBD1 might be the D (5 bases). Trimming cost V 5 bases and J 4 bases, with 17 bases left between them. CDR1 and CDR2 from the germline V gene are SGHTA and FQGNSA. The CDR3 runs to 15 residues. The CDR3 DNA sequence: TGTGCCAGCAGCGTCTCGGGCCTCGGGGGCACTGAAGCTTTCTTT. It yields the protein CASSVSGLGGTEAFF.

J is TRBJ2-6 and V is TRBV7-8; tentative D call: TRBD1 (6 bases). Germline V gives CDR1 SGHVS, CDR2 FQNEAQ. The CDR3 is 16 residues long. Deletions cut 2 bases from V and 4 bases from J, with 12 bases between. CDR3 coding DNA: TGTGCCAGCAGCTTACAGTGGGGGCTGGGGGCCAACGTCCTGACTTTC. It codes for CASSLQWGLGANVLTF.

This chain connects TRBV28 to TRBJ2-3, with D unresolved. Trimming shortened V by 6 bases and J by 4 bases, and 8 bases separated the two germline ends. Germline V lookup: CDR1 MDHEN, CDR2 SYDVKM. The CDR3 extends over 12 amino acids. CDR3 nucleotides: TGTGCCAGCAGCGCTCCCTCAGATACGCAGTATTTT. Its protein is CASSAPSDTQYF.